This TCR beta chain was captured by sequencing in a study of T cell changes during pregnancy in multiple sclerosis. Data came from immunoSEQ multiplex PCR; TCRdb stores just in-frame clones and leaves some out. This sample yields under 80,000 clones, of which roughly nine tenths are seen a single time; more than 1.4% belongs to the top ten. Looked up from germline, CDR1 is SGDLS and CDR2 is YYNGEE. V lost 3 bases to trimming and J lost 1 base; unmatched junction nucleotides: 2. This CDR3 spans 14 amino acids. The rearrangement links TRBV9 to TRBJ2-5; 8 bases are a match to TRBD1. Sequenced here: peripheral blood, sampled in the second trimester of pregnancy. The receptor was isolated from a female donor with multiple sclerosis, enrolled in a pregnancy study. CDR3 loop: CASSGDRGQETQYF. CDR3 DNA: TGTGCCAGCAGCGGTGACAGGGGCCAAGAGACCCAGTACTTC.